A selection of T cell receptor beta chains follows, all from one sample in a study of cytotoxic CD8 clonotypes in ibrutinib-treated CLL. Here immunoSEQ multiplex PCR was the method, and the copy in TCRdb shows in-frame clones only, minus some. Of 15,000 to 20,000 clones listed, around 85% are singletons. The sequences come from PBMCs, collected before ibrutinib treatment. These receptors were collected from a human donor with chronic lymphocytic leukemia. CDR3s include the opening cysteine and the closing phenylalanine or tryptophan. D genes are given only for firm matches. Not all rows give a size; the values are once, few, many and, for expanded clones, a class.

clone size	V gene	J gene	D gene	CDR3 protein	CDR3 DNA
.	TRBV5-1	TRBJ2-7	.	CASSLGVYEQYF	TGCGCCAGCAGCTTGGGGGTGTACGAGCAGTACTTC
once	TRBV28	TRBJ1-4	TRBD1	CASSKTGALNEKLFF	TGTGCCAGCAGCAAGACAGGGGCACTCAATGAAAAACTGTTTTTT
.	TRBV6-1	TRBJ1-5	.	CASSEGGGLQPQHF	TGTGCCAGCAGTGAGGGAGGTGGGCTACAGCCCCAGCATTTT
medium-sized	TRBV7-2	TRBJ2-5	TRBD1	CASSLGRTGHIGTQYF	TGTGCCAGCAGCTTAGGGAGGACAGGGCACATAGGGACCCAGTACTTC
.	TRBV7-2	TRBJ2-3	TRBD2	CASSLGPTSGTQYF	TGTGCCAGCAGCTTAGGGCCCACTAGCGGTACGCAGTATTTT
.	TRBV4-1	TRBJ1-2	.	CASSQGGGYTF	TGCGCCAGCAGCCAAGGAGGTGGCTACACCTTC
.	TRBV2	TRBJ2-1	TRBD2	CASRPTSGGEQFF	TGTGCCAGCAGACCGACTAGCGGGGGGGAGCAGTTCTTC
.	TRBV5-4	TRBJ2-3	.	CASSLGQGADTQYF	TGTGCCAGCAGCTTGGGGCAGGGCGCAGATACGCAGTATTTT
.	TRBV5-1	TRBJ1-1	.	CASSPRPPNTEAFF	TGCGCCAGCAGCCCGCGGCCACCGAACACTGAAGCTTTCTTT
once	TRBV7-9	TRBJ2-7	.	CASSLVRDNYYEQYF	TGTGCCAGCAGCTTAGTTAGGGACAACTACTACGAGCAGTACTTC
.	TRBV2	TRBJ2-2	TRBD1	CASSEGDRNTGELFF	TGTGCCAGCAGTGAAGGGGACAGGAACACCGGGGAGCTGTTTTTT
.	TRBV4-2	TRBJ2-3	.	CASSLAGITTDTQYF	TGTGCCAGCAGCTTGGCCGGTATTACCACAGATACGCAGTATTTT
.	TRBV7-2	TRBJ2-7	.	CASSLRQGSSYEQYF	TGTGCCAGCAGCTTACGGCAGGGAAGCTCCTACGAGCAGTACTTC
once	TRBV6-1	TRBJ1-2	.	CASSGTGHTYGYTF	TGTGCCAGCAGTGGGACGGGACACACCTATGGCTACACCTTC
once	TRBV5-5	TRBJ1-5	.	CASSPSDNQPQHF	TGTGCCAGCAGCCCCTCAGACAATCAGCCCCAGCATTTT
.	TRBV18	TRBJ2-3	.	CASSPPPRGLPSTDTQYF	TGTGCCAGCTCACCACCGCCGAGGGGACTGCCTAGCACAGATACGCAGTATTTT
.	TRBV7-9	TRBJ1-3	.	CASSFVRDPGNTIYF	TGTGCCAGCAGCTTCGTCAGGGATCCTGGAAACACCATATATTTT
once	TRBV18	TRBJ2-7	TRBD1	CASSPTGGGYEQYF	TGTGCCAGCTCACCCACAGGGGGTGGCTACGAGCAGTACTTC
.	TRBV4-3	TRBJ2-1	.	CASSQDETRYYNEQFF	TGCGCCAGCAGCCAAGATGAAACCAGATACTACAATGAGCAGTTCTTC
.	TRBV14	TRBJ1-3	.	CASSQDGANSRFGNTIYF	TGTGCCAGCAGCCAAGATGGGGCCAACTCTAGGTTTGGAAACACCATATATTTT
.	TRBV5-1	TRBJ2-7	TRBD1	CASSFRTGSNEQYF	TGCGCCAGCAGCTTCCGGACAGGGTCCAACGAGCAGTACTTC
.	TRBV12-2	TRBJ1-5	.	CASRLSHQGTRYSNQPQHF	TGTGCAAGTCGCTTATCCCATCAGGGGACGAGGTATAGCAATCAGCCCCAGCATTTT
.	TRBV30	TRBJ1-2	.	CARIQRRGGGYGYTF	TGTGCCCGGATACAAAGGCGGGGGGGCGGCTATGGCTACACCTTC
few	TRBV6-1	TRBJ2-4	.	CASSEPPGPQYF	TGTGCCAGCAGTGAACCCCCGGGACCCCAGTACTTC
.	TRBV5-4	TRBJ1-2	.	CASSPPRGETHGYTF	TGTGCCAGCAGCCCTCCCCGGGGTGAGACCCATGGCTACACCTTC
few	TRBV2	TRBJ1-6	.	CASKIRNNNNSPLHF	TGTGCCAGCAAGATCAGAAATAACAATAATTCACCCCTCCACTTT
.	TRBV10-1	TRBJ1-2	.	CASSLKGGYTF	TGCGCCAGCAGCCTAAAAGGTGGCTACACCTTC
.	TRBV7-9	TRBJ1-2	.	CASSLRGRSLLDNYGYTF	TGTGCCAGCAGCTTAAGAGGGAGATCACTTCTAGATAACTATGGCTACACCTTC
.	TRBV11-2	TRBJ1-6	.	CASSSRRQANSPLHF	TGTGCCAGCAGCTCGCGACGACAGGCAAATTCACCCCTCCACTTT
.	TRBV15	TRBJ2-4	.	CATSTGIIQYF	TGTGCCACCAGCACCGGGATCATTCAGTACTTC
.	TRBV7-9	TRBJ2-7	.	CASSPPLPGHHSYEQYF	TGTGCCAGCAGCCCCCCCTTGCCGGGACACCACTCCTACGAGCAGTACTTC
.	TRBV19	TRBJ2-5	.	CASSPLDLRTQYF	TGTGCCAGTAGTCCATTGGACCTCCGGACCCAGTACTTC
.	TRBV9	TRBJ2-7	TRBD1	CASSAYPTGSYEQYF	TGTGCCAGCAGCGCATATCCGACAGGGTCCTACGAGCAGTACTTC
.	TRBV6-6	TRBJ2-7	.	CASSYGGAQTYEQYF	TGTGCCAGCAGTTACGGGGGGGCACAGACCTACGAGCAGTACTTC
.	TRBV4-3	TRBJ1-4	.	CASSLMGGDNEKLFF	TGCGCCAGCAGCCTTATGGGAGGAGATAATGAAAAACTGTTTTTT
few	TRBV5-4	TRBJ1-6	.	CASSPGIGGRGSSSPLHF	TGTGCCAGCAGCCCCGGAATTGGGGGCAGGGGTAGCAGTTCACCCCTCCACTTT
few	TRBV5-6	TRBJ2-5	.	CASSLGRGAPLGETQYF	TGTGCCAGCAGCTTGGGAAGGGGGGCGCCCCTAGGAGAGACCCAGTACTTC
.	TRBV7-2	TRBJ2-7	.	CASSLSYEQYF	TGTGCCAGCAGCCTGAGCTACGAGCAGTACTTC